The 20 T cell receptor beta chains below come from one sample, sequenced in a study of blood T cell repertoires in COVID-19. Some clones are missing from TCRdb's copy, which holds only in-frame ones; the method was immunoSEQ multiplex PCR. The sample consists of about 160,000 clones, around 80% of them appearing once. Sequencing used peripheral blood. The source is a man aged 55 to 70 with acute or convalescent COVID-19.

This chain connects TRBV9 to TRBJ2-2, with D perhaps TRBD2 (5 bases). The CDR3 length is 14 residues. Trimming removed 0 bases at V and 2 bases at J, with 5 bases between. Germline CDR1 SGDLS, CDR2 YYNGEE. The CDR3: CASSVAGNTGELFF. CDR3 nucleotides: TGTGCCAGCAGCGTAGCGGGAAACACCGGGGAGCTGTTTTTT.

The gene calls are TRBV11-2 and TRBJ2-2; TRBD1 matches at 10 bases. With 5 bases clipped from V and 6 bases from J, the junction kept 6 bases outside the gene matches. CDR1 SGHAT and CDR2 FQNNGV come from the germline V gene. The CDR3 runs to 15 residues. CDR3 bases: TGTGCCAGCAGCCGCCGAGGACAGGGGGCCGGGGAGCTGTTTTTT. Residues: CASSRRGQGAGELFF.

The chain joins TRBV7-2 to TRBJ2-7, with TRBD1 identical over 7 bases. Losses at the gene ends were 5 bases for V and 3 bases for J; bases not matched to a gene: 7. This CDR3 region has 14 residues. Germline values: CDR1 SGHTA, CDR2 FQGNSA. CDR3 residues: CASSNRDSFYEQYF. The CDR3 DNA reads TGTGCCAGCAGCAACCGGGACAGTTTCTACGAGCAGTACTTC.

The chain recombines TRBV9 with TRBJ1-6; D call uncertain. This CDR3 has 13 amino acids. Germline loops: CDR1 SGDLS, CDR2 YYNGEE. V was shortened by 3 bases and J by 11 bases, with 12 bases between the two germline ends. CDR3: CASSDPSEAPLHF. The CDR3 DNA reads as TGTGCCAGCAGCGATCCGTCTGAGGCACCCCTCCACTTT.

The V call is TRBV29-1, the J call TRBJ1-2, with 7 positions matching TRBD1. With 1 base clipped from V and 4 bases from J, the junction kept 9 bases outside the gene matches. Germline V gene sequence: CDR1 SQVTM, CDR2 ANQGSEA. This CDR3 spans 15 amino acids. Written as DNA, the CDR3 is TGCAGCGTTGAAGCGAACCGGGACAGTCTCTATGGCTACACCTTC. Encoded protein: CSVEANRDSLYGYTF.

The table lists this clone with a few counts. The rearrangement uses TRBV29-1 and TRBJ2-7, with D possibly being TRBD1 (5 bases). Germline V CDR1 and CDR2: SQVTM, ANQGSEA. With 0 bases removed from V and 3 bases from J, the gap between germline ends came to 24 bases. This CDR3 region has 18 residues. CDR3 residues: CSVEDPTAGGSTGYEQYF. The CDR3 region has the DNA TGCAGCGTTGAAGATCCGACAGCAGGTGGTTCCACGGGCTACGAGCAGTACTTC.

The gene calls are TRBV2 and TRBJ2-5; D is undetermined. V lost 5 bases and J 3 bases, leaving 4 bases between the germline ends. The V gene's germline CDR1 is SNHLY and CDR2 FYNNEI. The CDR3 contains 11 residues. The CDR3 DNA reads TGTGCCAGCAGTTTCGAAGAGACCCAGTACTTC. It yields the protein CASSFEETQYF. Complete variable domain (other parts from reference TRBV2 and TRBJ2-5): EPEVTQTPSHQVTQMGQEVILRCVPISNHLYFYWYRQILGQKVEFLVSFYNNEISEKSEIFDDQFSVERPDGSNFTLKIRSTKLEDSAMYFCASSFEETQYFGPGTRLLVL.

This chain uses TRBV5-5 with TRBJ2-7; D perhaps matches TRBD1 (5 bases). The CDR3 is 13 amino acids. V lost 7 bases and J 6 bases, leaving 17 bases between the germline ends. Germline assignment: CDR1 SGHKS and CDR2 YYEKEE (reference sequence). CDR3 sequence reads: CASGALGWSEQYF. CDR3 nucleotides: TGTGCCAGCGGGGCTTTAGGGTGGTCCGAGCAGTACTTC.

The chain uses TRBV7-2 and TRBJ1-2, with 10 bases identical to TRBD1. V lost 6 bases to trimming and J lost 5 bases; unmatched junction nucleotides: 3. This CDR3 region has 13 residues. The germline gives CDR1 SGHTA, CDR2 FQGNSA. The DNA of the CDR3 is TGTGCCAGCAGTCGACAGGGGGCTTATGGCTACACCTTC. Its protein is CASSRQGAYGYTF.

This clone appeared a single time. The chain combines TRBV10-3 with TRBJ2-7, with D uncertain. The CDR3 length is 13 residues. Germline loops: CDR1 ENHRY, CDR2 SYGVKD. The V and J ends lost 3 bases and 7 bases respectively, with 13 bases between them. The CDR3, as DNA: TGTGCCATCAGTGAAGTTGAGGCTAAAGAGCAGTACTTC. Protein product: CAISEVEAKEQYF.

This clone was recorded once. The chain links TRBV5-1 to TRBJ1-2, with TRBD1 as a possible D gene (5 bases). This CDR3 is 13 amino acids long. Trimming removed 3 bases from V and 6 bases from J, with 12 bases in between. Germline lookup yields CDR1 SGHRS and CDR2 YFSETQ. This chain's CDR3 is CASSSPGGDGYTF. DNA for the CDR3: TGCGCCAGCAGCTCCCCGGGAGGGGATGGCTACACCTTC.

The chain joins TRBV5-1 to TRBJ2-5, with a tentative D call TRBD2 (5 bases). Trimming shortened V by 4 bases and J by 1 base, and 11 bases separated the two germline ends. Germline assignment: CDR1 SGHRS and CDR2 YFSETQ. This CDR3 has 14 amino acids. In DNA, the CDR3 is TGCGCCAGCAGCGCAGCTAGCCCCCAAGAGACCCAGTACTTC. As protein: CASSAASPQETQYF.

The chain recombines TRBV30 with TRBJ1-2; tentatively, D is TRBD1 (6 bases). V lost 4 bases to trimming and J lost 4 bases, with 10 bases between them. Germline CDR1 GTSNPN, CDR2 SVGIG (reference sequence). The CDR3 covers 12 residues. The CDR3: CAWTGEGYGYTF. CDR3 nucleotide sequence: TGTGCCTGGACAGGGGAAGGCTATGGCTACACCTTC.

This chain joins TRBV10-1 and TRBJ2-7; 7 bases agree with TRBD2. Germline CDR1 reads WNHNN; CDR2 reads SYGVQD (reference sequence). Losses at the gene ends were 3 bases for V and 12 bases for J; bases not matched to a gene: 8. This CDR3 spans 12 amino acids. The CDR3 sequence: CASSDLFRGVYF. The CDR3 bases are TGCGCCAGCAGTGACCTCTTCCGGGGGGTGTACTTC.

This chain connects TRBV5-1 to TRBJ1-1, with TRBD1 matching over 12 bases. In germline, CDR1 is SGHRS, CDR2 YFSETQ. This CDR3 contains 18 residues. V gave up 2 bases and J gave up 5 bases; unmatched junction bases: 13. The CDR3: CASSFLPGQGAGGTEAFF. CDR3 nucleotide sequence: TGCGCCAGCAGCTTCTTGCCGGGACAGGGGGCAGGAGGTACTGAAGCTTTCTTT.

The rearrangement joins TRBV18 to TRBJ1-6; D is undetermined. Germline CDR1 and CDR2: KGHSH and LQKENI. The germline V and J ends were trimmed by 3 bases and 0 bases, with 6 bases remaining between them. The CDR3 is 15 residues long. Here the CDR3 DNA reads TGTGCCAGCTCACCTCGGAGCTCCTATAATTCACCCCTCCACTTT. It codes for CASSPRSSYNSPLHF. Combining the CDR3 with reference TRBV18 and TRBJ1-6 gives the whole variable domain NAGVMQNPRHLVRRRGQEARLRCSPMKGHSHVYWYRQLPEEGLKFMVYLQKENIIDESGMPKERFSAEFPKEGPSILRIQQVVRGDSAAYFCASSPRSSYNSPLHFGNGTRLTVT.

The chain joins TRBV6-5 to TRBJ1-6; possible D gene TRBD1, 5 bases. CDR1 MNHEY and CDR2 SVGAGI come from the germline V gene. Trimming took off 5 bases at V and 7 bases at J, with 12 bases between the two ends. The CDR3 consists of 14 residues. CDR3 amino acids: CASSKPEGNSPLHF. The CDR3 DNA follows: TGTGCCAGCAGTAAACCGGAGGGGAATTCACCCCTCCACTTT.

This chain joins TRBV18 and TRBJ2-2, with D maybe TRBD2 (5 bases). This CDR3 is 13 amino acids long. V was trimmed by 1 base and J by 5 bases, leaving 5 bases between them. The germline gives CDR1 KGHSH, CDR2 LQKENI. The chain's CDR3 is CASSPRGTGELFF. The CDR3 region has the DNA TGTGCCAGCTCACCACGCGGGACCGGGGAGCTGTTTTTT. Together with reference TRBV18 and TRBJ2-2, the CDR3 gives the full variable domain: NAGVMQNPRHLVRRRGQEARLRCSPMKGHSHVYWYRQLPEEGLKFMVYLQKENIIDESGMPKERFSAEFPKEGPSILRIQQVVRGDSAAYFCASSPRGTGELFFGEGSRLTVL.

The chain recombines TRBV18 with TRBJ2-3, with 7 bases matching TRBD1. CDR3 length equals 17 residues. Germline trimming cut 4 bases from V and 2 bases from J; bases unmatched to any gene: 12. Germline loops: CDR1 KGHSH, CDR2 LQKENI. The DNA of the CDR3 is TGTGCCAGCTCACTTACTCTTAGACAGGGATACACAGATACGCAGTATTTT. Translation: CASSLTLRQGYTDTQYF.

As DNA, the CDR3 is TGTGCCATCAGCGACAGGGTGGATCAGCCCCAGCATTTT. Its protein product is CAISDRVDQPQHF. The V call is TRBV10-3, the J call TRBJ1-5; 7 bases agree with TRBD1. The CDR3 is 13 residues long. The germline gives CDR1 ENHRY, CDR2 SYGVKD. The V and J ends lost 6 bases and 5 bases, in that order; junction bases with no gene match: 4.